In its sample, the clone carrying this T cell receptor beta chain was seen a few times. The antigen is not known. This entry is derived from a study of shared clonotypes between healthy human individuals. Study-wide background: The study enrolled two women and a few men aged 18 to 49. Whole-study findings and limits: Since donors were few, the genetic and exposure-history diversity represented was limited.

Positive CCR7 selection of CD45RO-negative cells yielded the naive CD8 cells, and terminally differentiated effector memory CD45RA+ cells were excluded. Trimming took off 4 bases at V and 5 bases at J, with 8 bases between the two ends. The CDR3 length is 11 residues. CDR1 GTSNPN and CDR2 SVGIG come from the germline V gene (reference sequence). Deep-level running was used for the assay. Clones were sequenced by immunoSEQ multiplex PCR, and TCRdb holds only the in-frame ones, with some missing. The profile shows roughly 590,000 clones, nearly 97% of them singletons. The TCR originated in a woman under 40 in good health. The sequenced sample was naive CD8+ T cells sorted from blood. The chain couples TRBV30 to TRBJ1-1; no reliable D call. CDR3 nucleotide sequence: TGTGCCTGGATTTTGGGTACTGAAGCTTTCTTT. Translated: CAWILGTEAFF.